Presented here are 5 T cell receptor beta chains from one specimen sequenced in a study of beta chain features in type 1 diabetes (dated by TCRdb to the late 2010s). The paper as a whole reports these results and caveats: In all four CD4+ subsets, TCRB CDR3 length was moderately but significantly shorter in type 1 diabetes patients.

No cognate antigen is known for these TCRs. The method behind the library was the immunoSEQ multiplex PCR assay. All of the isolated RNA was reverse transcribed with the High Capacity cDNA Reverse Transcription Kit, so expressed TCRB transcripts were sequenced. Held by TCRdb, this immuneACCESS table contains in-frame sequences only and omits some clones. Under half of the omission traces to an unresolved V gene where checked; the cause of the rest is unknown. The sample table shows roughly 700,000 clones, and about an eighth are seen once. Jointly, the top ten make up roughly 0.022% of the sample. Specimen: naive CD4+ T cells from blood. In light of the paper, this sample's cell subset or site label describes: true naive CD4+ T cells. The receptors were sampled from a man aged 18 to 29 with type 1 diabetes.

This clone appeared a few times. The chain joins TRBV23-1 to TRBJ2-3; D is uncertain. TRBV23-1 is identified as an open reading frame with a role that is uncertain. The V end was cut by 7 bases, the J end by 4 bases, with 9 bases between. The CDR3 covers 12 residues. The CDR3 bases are TGCGCCAGCACTCCTAGGGCAGATACGCAGTATTTT. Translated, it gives CASTPRADTQYF.

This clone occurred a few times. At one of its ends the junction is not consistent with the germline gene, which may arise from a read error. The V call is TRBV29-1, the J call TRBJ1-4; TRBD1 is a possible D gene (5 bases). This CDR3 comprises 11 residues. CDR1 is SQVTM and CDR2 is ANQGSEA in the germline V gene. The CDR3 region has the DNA TGCAGCGTTGTTCTCGGGACGGAGGTTCATTTT. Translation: CSVVLGTEVHF. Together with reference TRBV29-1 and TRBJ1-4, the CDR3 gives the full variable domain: SAVISQKPSRDICQRGTSLTIQCQVDSQVTMMFWYRQQPGQSLTLIATANQGSEATYESGFVIDKFPISRPNLTFSTLTVSNMSPEDSSIYLCSVVLGTEVHFGSGTQLSVL.

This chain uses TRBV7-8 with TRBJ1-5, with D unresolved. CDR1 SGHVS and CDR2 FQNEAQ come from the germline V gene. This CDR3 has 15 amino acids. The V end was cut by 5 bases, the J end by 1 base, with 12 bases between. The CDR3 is CASSPGRKSNQPQHF. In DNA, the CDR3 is TGTGCCAGCAGCCCCGGACGGAAGAGCAATCAGCCCCAGCATTTT.

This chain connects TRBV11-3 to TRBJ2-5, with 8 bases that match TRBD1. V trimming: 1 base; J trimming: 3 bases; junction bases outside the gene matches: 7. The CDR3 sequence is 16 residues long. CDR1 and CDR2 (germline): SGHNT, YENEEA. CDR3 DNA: TGTGCCAGCAGCTTAGGCCCCTGGACAGGGAAAGAGACCCAGTACTTC. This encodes CASSLGPWTGKETQYF. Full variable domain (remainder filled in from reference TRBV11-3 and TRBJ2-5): EAGVVQSPRYKIIEKKQPVAFWCNPISGHNTLYWYLQNLGQGPELLIRYENEEAVDDSQLPKDRFSAERLKGVDSTLKIQPAELGDSAVYLCASSLGPWTGKETQYFGPGTRLLVL.

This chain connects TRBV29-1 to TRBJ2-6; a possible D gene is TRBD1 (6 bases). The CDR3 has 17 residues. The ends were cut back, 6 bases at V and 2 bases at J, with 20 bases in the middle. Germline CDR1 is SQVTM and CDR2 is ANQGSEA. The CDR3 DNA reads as TGCAGCGTCGATATGGCAGGGGATGGGGCTGGGGCCAACGTCCTGACTTTC. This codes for CSVDMAGDGAGANVLTF.